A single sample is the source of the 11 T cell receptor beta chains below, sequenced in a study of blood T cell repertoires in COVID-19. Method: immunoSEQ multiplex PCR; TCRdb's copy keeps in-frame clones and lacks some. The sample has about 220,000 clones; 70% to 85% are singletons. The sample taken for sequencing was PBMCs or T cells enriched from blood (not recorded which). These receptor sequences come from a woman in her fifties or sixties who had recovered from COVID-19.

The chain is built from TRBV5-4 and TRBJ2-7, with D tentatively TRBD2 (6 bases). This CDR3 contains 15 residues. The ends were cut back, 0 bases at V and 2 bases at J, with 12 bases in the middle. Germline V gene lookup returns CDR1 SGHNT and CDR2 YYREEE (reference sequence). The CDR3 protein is CASSLDGGPTYEQYF. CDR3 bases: TGTGCCAGCAGCTTGGACGGAGGGCCGACCTACGAGCAGTACTTC.

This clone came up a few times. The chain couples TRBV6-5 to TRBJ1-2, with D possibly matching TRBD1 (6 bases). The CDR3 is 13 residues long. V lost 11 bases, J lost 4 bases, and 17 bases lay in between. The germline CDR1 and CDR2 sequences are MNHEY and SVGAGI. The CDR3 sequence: CAEGGESGYGYTF. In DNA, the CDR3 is TGTGCCGAGGGGGGGGAATCGGGCTATGGCTACACCTTC.

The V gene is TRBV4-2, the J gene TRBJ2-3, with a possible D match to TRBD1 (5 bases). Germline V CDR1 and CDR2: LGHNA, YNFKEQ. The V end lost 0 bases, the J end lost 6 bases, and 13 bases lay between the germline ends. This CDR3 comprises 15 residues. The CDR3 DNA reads TGTGCCAGCAGCCAAGATGAAAGTAGGGGTGATACGCAGTATTTT. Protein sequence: CASSQDESRGDTQYF.

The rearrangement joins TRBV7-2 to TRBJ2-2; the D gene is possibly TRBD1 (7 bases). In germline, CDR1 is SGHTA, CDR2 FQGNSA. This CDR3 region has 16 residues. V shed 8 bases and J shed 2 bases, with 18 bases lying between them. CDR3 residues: CASPRGDRVNTGELFF. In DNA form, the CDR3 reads TGTGCCAGCCCTAGGGGGGACAGAGTAAACACCGGGGAGCTGTTTTTT.

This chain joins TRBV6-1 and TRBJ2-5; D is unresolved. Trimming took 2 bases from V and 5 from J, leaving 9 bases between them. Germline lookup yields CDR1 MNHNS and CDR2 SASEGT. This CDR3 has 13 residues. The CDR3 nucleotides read TGTGCCAGCAGTGAACGACACTGGGAGACCCAGTACTTC. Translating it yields CASSERHWETQYF.

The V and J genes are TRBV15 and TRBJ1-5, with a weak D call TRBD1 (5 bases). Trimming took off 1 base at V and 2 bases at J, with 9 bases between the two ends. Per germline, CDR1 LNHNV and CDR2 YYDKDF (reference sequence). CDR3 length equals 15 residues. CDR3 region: CATSRGRVGNQPQHF. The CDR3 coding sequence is TGTGCCACCAGCAGAGGCAGGGTTGGCAATCAGCCCCAGCATTTT.

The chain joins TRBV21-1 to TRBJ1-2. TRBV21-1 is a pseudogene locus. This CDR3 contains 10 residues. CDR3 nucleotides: TGTGCCGGGGAGGCGTATGGCTACACCTTC. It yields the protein CAGEAYGYTF.

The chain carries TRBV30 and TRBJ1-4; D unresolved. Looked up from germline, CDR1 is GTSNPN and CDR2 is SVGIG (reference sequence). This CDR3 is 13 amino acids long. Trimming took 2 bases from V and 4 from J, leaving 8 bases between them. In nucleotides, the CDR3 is TGTGCCTGGAGTCAGAACTATAATGAAAAACTGTTTTTT. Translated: CAWSQNYNEKLFF.

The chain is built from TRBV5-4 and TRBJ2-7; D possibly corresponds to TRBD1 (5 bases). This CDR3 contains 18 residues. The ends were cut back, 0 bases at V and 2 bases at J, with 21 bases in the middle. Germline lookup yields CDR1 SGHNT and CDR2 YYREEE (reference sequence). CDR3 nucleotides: TGTGCCAGCAGCTTGGGCGGAGCCATTGGACAAAATCCCTACGAGCAGTACTTC. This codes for CASSLGGAIGQNPYEQYF.

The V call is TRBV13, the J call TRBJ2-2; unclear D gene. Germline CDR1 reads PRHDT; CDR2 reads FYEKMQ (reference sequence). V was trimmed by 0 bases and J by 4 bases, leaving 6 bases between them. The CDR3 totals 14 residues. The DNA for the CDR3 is TGTGCCAGCAGCTTAGGCCTTCCCACCGGGGAGCTGTTTTTT. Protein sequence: CASSLGLPTGELFF.

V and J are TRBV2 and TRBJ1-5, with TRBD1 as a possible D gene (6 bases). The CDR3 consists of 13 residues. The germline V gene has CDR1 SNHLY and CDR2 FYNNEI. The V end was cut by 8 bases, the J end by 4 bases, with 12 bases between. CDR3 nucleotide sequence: TGTGCCAGCGGGCAGGGGAGAAATCAGCCCCAGCATTTT. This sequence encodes CASGQGRNQPQHF. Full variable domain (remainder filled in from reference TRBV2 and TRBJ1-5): EPEVTQTPSHQVTQMGQEVILRCVPISNHLYFYWYRQILGQKVEFLVSFYNNEISEKSEIFDDQFSVERPDGSNFTLKIRSTKLEDSAMYFCASGQGRNQPQHFGDGTRLSIL.